This T cell receptor (beta chain) was captured in a study of T cells in Graves' hyperthyroidism and ophthalmopathy. This clonotype was seen ten or more times. Researchers took RNA transcripts and amplified the TCR beta CDR3 regions from them. HTBI primers drove first-round RT-PCR of the TCR CDR3. TCRdb independently ran MiXCR on the multiplex PCR reads; one entry per CDR3 protein. The table records about 520,000 distinct CDR3 sequences, about 24% of them present only once. The CDR3 is 17 residues long. Germline V CDR1 and CDR2: LNHDA, SQIVND (reference sequence). Unmatched junction bases numbered 8, after V lost 4 bases and J lost 5 bases. Ophthalmopathy patients had moderate-to-severe active disease, CAS ≥3, NOSPECS ≥4, and disease duration under 3 months. Lactation, pregnancy, other autoimmune disease or uncontrolled infection excluded patients.

Sequencing input: blood. This TCR was recovered from a woman in her thirties with Graves' ophthalmopathy. The V and J genes are TRBV19 and TRBJ2-5; 15 bases are shared with TRBD2. CDR3 amino acids: CASSRPGLAGGRETQYF. Written as DNA, the CDR3 is TGTGCCAGTAGTAGACCCGGACTAGCGGGGGGGCGGGAGACCCAGTACTTC. Combining the CDR3 with reference TRBV19 and TRBJ2-5 gives the whole variable domain DGGITQSPKYLFRKEGQNVTLSCEQNLNHDAMYWYRQDPGQGLRLIYYSQIVNDFQKGDIAEGYSVSREKKESFPLTVTSAQKNPTAFYLCASSRPGLAGGRETQYFGPGTRLLVL.